What follows is one T cell receptor beta chain and its context. The antigen is undetermined. This specimen comes from a study of T cell responses to AZD1222 COVID-19 vaccine. The study, taken as a whole, reports: Repertoire collection took place solely once the T cell response had peaked. With dominance at 160-218 and 743-854, vaccine-associated CD4 TCRs spanned spike.

The CDR3 is 13 residues long. Germline CDR1 reads SGHRS; CDR2 reads YFSETQ. V was trimmed by 3 bases and J by 1 base, leaving 7 bases between them. TCRdb's copy holds only in-frame clones and misses some; the assay was immunoSEQ multiplex PCR. The data hold under 130,000 clones, with roughly 88% observed a single time. The receptor comes from an adult in good health. The chain has TRBV5-1 and TRBJ1-1; no clear D gene. The specimen was peripheral blood, collected on day 0 of AZD1222 vaccination. For the CDR3, the DNA is TGCGCCAGCAGCTCCCTTGGGAACACTGAAGCTTTCTTT. It encodes CASSSLGNTEAFF.